This T cell receptor (beta chain) was retrieved from a study of blood T cell dynamics during melanoma immunotherapy. This CDR3 is built from 15 residues. J lost 0 bases, V lost 4 bases, and 3 bases had no gene match. CDR1 is MDHEN, CDR2 SYDVKM, per germline. Time point defined: pre-treatment baseline. Apart from two fast progressors, RECIST 1.1 response was judged 12 weeks post-infusion. Sequencing was performed with immunoSEQ multiplex PCR; in TCRdb, only in-frame clones are kept and a portion is missing. The sample holds 9,900 or so clones, 70% to 90% seen once. The origin of this receptor is a human donor with melanoma. This material consisted of blood, taken from a patient treated with checkpoint blockade. J is TRBJ2-3 and V is TRBV28, with TRBD2 matching 8 bases. CDR3 in DNA: TGTGCCAGCAGTTACTCTAGCGGGAGCACAGATACGCAGTATTTT. Translating gives CASSYSSGSTDTQYF.